A single sample gave rise to the 18 T cell receptor beta chains below, sequenced in a study of T-cell reconstitution after alpha-beta-depleted transplantation in children. During its preparation, the TCRbeta library received unique molecular identifiers. Each CDR3 protein gets one entry after TCRdb re-called the PCR reads with MiXCR. In the table there are 500,000 to 600,000 distinct CDR3 sequences, 30% to 35% of which are singletons. Sequencing was performed on PBMCs from the stem cell graft donor, taken from the stem cell graft. The source of these receptors is a human donor who donated a stem cell graft to a child with aplastic anemia.

This clonotype appeared a few times. The chain combines TRBV29-1 with TRBJ2-2; D unresolved. The V end was cut by 2 bases, the J end by 2 bases, with 21 bases between. The CDR3 has 18 amino acids. Germline lookup yields CDR1 SQVTM and CDR2 ANQGSEA. CDR3 residues: CSVEIPSRTKLNTGELFF. CDR3 nucleotide sequence: TGCAGCGTTGAAATACCATCTAGGACGAAGCTAAACACCGGGGAGCTGTTTTTT.

This clonotype has only a few counts. This rearrangement joins TRBV4-3 to TRBJ2-5; 9 nucleotides match TRBD1. Germline trimming cut 4 bases from V and 0 bases from J; bases unmatched to any gene: 3. CDR1 is LGHNA, CDR2 YSLEER, per germline. CDR3 length: 15 amino acids. The CDR3 loop is CASSLGTGYQETQYF. The CDR3 nucleotides are TGCGCCAGCAGCCTCGGGACAGGGTACCAAGAGACCCAGTACTTC.

A few counts support this clonotype. This sequence joins TRBV9 and TRBJ2-7, with D tentatively TRBD1 (5 bases). This CDR3 comprises 14 residues. Germline V gene data show CDR1 as SGDLS and CDR2 as YYNGEE. Between the trimmed V and J ends, which lost 0 bases and 2 bases, there was a span of 9 bases. CDR3 amino acids: CASSVDRITYEQYF. The CDR3 nucleotides read TGTGCCAGCAGCGTAGACAGGATCACCTACGAGCAGTACTTC.

This chain links TRBV12-3 or TRBV12-4 with TRBJ1-1; 8 bases map to TRBD1. V lost 6 bases and J lost 4; bases outside the gene matches: 4. This CDR3 has 13 residues. The chain's CDR3 is CASRLTGVTEAFF. CDR3 nucleotide sequence: TGTGCCAGCAGGCTGACAGGGGTCACTGAAGCTTTCTTT.

The chain is built from TRBV7-2 and TRBJ1-1, with D perhaps matching TRBD1 (6 bases). The ends were cut back, 8 bases at V and 2 bases at J, with 12 bases in the middle. This CDR3 is 13 amino acids long. CDR1 and CDR2 (germline): SGHTA, FQGNSA. The CDR3 loop is CASEVRGNTEAFF. In DNA form, the CDR3 reads TGTGCCAGCGAGGTCAGGGGTAACACTGAAGCTTTCTTT.

This clonotype occurred a few times. J is TRBJ1-4 and V is TRBV21-1; TRBD1 was called by the table and not checked on the DNA. TRBV21-1 has pseudogene status. This CDR3 spans 17 amino acids. CDR3 region: CASSKEWTGATNEKLFF. As DNA, the CDR3 is TGTGCCAGCAGCAAAGAGTGGACAGGGGCAACTAATGAAAAACTGTTTTTT.

This clonotype appeared a few times. The genes are TRBV6-4 and TRBJ1-2; D is unclear. The CDR3 spans 14 residues. V was shortened by 7 bases and J by 4 bases, with 16 bases between the two germline ends. CDR1 and CDR2 (germline): MRHNA, SNTAGT. The CDR3 reads CASIAPRRFYGYTF. CDR3 in DNA: TGTGCCAGCATTGCACCTAGACGATTCTATGGCTACACCTTC.

The V gene is TRBV6-5, the J gene TRBJ1-1, with D unresolved. The V and J ends lost 1 base and 1 base respectively, with 10 bases between them. This CDR3 has 15 amino acids. Germline assignment: CDR1 MNHEY and CDR2 SVGAGI. The CDR3 loop reads CASSYWRIQNTEAFF. CDR3 bases: TGTGCCAGCAGTTACTGGAGGATTCAGAACACTGAAGCTTTCTTT.

Only a few counts were recorded for this clonotype. The rearrangement uses TRBV7-3 and TRBJ2-1; 9 bases fit TRBD2. V shed 1 base and J 0 bases; nucleotides not matched to a gene: 13. Germline-derived CDR1 and CDR2 are SGHTA and FQGTGA. The CDR3 has 20 residues. The CDR3 loop reads CASSLILKREVQGSYNEQFF. CDR3 sequence (DNA): TGTGCCAGCAGCTTAATTCTGAAGCGGGAGGTCCAAGGCTCCTACAATGAGCAGTTCTTC.

This clonotype was seen just once. The genes are TRBV27 and TRBJ1-1; perhaps TRBD1 as D (5 bases). The CDR3 consists of 15 residues. Germline values: CDR1 MNHEY, CDR2 SMNVEV (reference sequence). V was trimmed by 3 bases and J by 2 bases, leaving 13 bases between them. CDR3 bases: TGTGCCAGCAGTTTTTCCGAACAGGATAACACTGAAGCTTTCTTT. Translation: CASSFSEQDNTEAFF.

This clonotype came up a few times. The chain combines TRBV6-5 with TRBJ2-3; the D gene is possibly TRBD1 (6 bases). The CDR3 sequence is 17 residues long. Trimming removed 1 base from V and 2 bases from J, with 16 bases in between. The V gene's germline CDR1 is MNHEY and CDR2 SVGAGI. The CDR3 DNA is TGTGCCAGCAGTTACTGGGCAGGGGTTCACAACACAGATACGCAGTATTTT. It yields the protein CASSYWAGVHNTDTQYF.

The chain has TRBV12-3 or TRBV12-4 and TRBJ2-3; D is possibly TRBD2 (6 bases). V was clipped by 8 bases and J by 11 bases, with 11 bases between them. The CDR3 is made up of 10 amino acids. In DNA, the CDR3 is TGTGCCAGCGGCGGGGTGTGGCAGTATTTT. Its translation: CASGGVWQYF.

The genes are TRBV18 and TRBJ2-1; maybe TRBD2 (6 bases). Germline V gene data show CDR1 as KGHSH and CDR2 as LQKENI. The CDR3 is made up of 13 amino acids. With 5 bases removed from V and 13 bases from J, the gap between germline ends came to 18 bases. The CDR3 nucleotides are TGTGCCAGCTCAGAAAGGGTTCGGGAGCGACAGTTCTTC. This gives the protein CASSERVRERQFF.

The table lists this clonotype with a few counts. The chain has TRBV11-1 and TRBJ2-1; perhaps TRBD2 as D (6 bases). Between the trimmed V and J ends, which lost 5 bases and 4 bases, there was a span of 18 bases. From germline, CDR1 is SGHAT and CDR2 FQDESV (reference sequence). The length of the CDR3 is 16 residues. This CDR3 reads CASSGGPSGLYNEQFF. Written as DNA, the CDR3 is TGTGCCAGCAGCGGAGGTCCCAGCGGACTATACAATGAGCAGTTCTTC. Drawing the rest from reference TRBV11-1 and TRBJ2-1, the complete variable domain is EAEVAQSPRYKITEKSQAVAFWCDPISGHATLYWYRQILGQGPELLVQFQDESVVDDSQLPKDRFSAERLKGVDSTLKIQPAELGDSAMYLCASSGGPSGLYNEQFFGPGTRLTVL.

This clonotype was counted only a few times. V is TRBV12-5 and J is TRBJ2-1; tentative D call: TRBD2 (5 bases). CDR1 LGHNT and CDR2 FRNRAP come from the germline V gene. V dropped 1 base and J dropped 4 bases, with 11 bases sitting between them. The CDR3 contains 15 residues. CDR3 sequence: CASGLGTSVYNEQFF. In DNA form, the CDR3 reads TGTGCTAGTGGTTTGGGGACTTCGGTTTACAATGAGCAGTTCTTC.

The table lists this clonotype with a few counts. One junction end disagrees with the germline gene, perhaps due to a read error. The V gene is TRBV20-1, the J gene TRBJ1-2; no reliable D call. The CDR3 covers 11 residues. From germline, CDR1 is DFQATT and CDR2 SNEGSKA (reference sequence). CDR3 nucleotides: TGCAGTGCTGGAGATAAGTATGGCTACACCTTC. Residues: CSAGDKYGYTF.

This clonotype was detected a few times. This chain uses TRBV6-2 or TRBV6-3 with TRBJ2-7; D uncertain. Germline CDR1 MNHEY, CDR2 SVGEGT. This CDR3 is built from 13 residues. Trimming left V 2 bases short and J 1 base short, with 6 bases between. The CDR3 loop reads CASSYDPSYEQYV. CDR3 DNA: TGTGCCAGCAGTTACGACCCATCCTACGAGCAGTACGTC.

This clonotype has ten or more counts. CDR3 sequence (DNA): TGTGCCAGCAGCTTTTCGCGACGCCAAGAGACCCAGTACTTC. It codes for CASSFSRRQETQYF. This chain joins TRBV5-5 and TRBJ2-5; no reliable D call. CDR1 is SGHKS and CDR2 is YYEKEE in the germline V gene (reference sequence). This CDR3 is built from 14 residues. V shed 2 bases and J shed 1 base, with 9 bases lying between them.